Listed here are 29 T cell receptor beta chains from one sample, sequenced in a study of CD8 T cells in ankylosing spondylitis. TCRdb recomputed calls from the 5' RACE reads with MiXCR, one row per CDR3 protein. Counted here are about 140,000 distinct CDR3 sequences, 7% to 10% occurring once; the ten biggest clones make up roughly 8%. Sequencing was performed on synovial fluid, either unsorted or a sorted T cell fraction (not recorded which). The receptors stem from a male donor with ankylosing spondylitis.

This clonotype was counted many times. J is TRBJ2-3 and V is TRBV7-9; the match to TRBD1 covers 9 bases. This CDR3 is built from 14 residues. Trimming removed 6 bases from V and 4 bases from J; junction bases left unmatched: 5. Germline loops: CDR1 SEHNR, CDR2 FQNEAQ (reference sequence). CDR3 DNA: TGTGCCAGCAGATCGGACAGGGGTGCAGATACGCAGTATTTT. This gives the protein CASRSDRGADTQYF.

This clonotype was counted at least ten times. The chain has TRBV15 and TRBJ2-7, with D tentatively TRBD1 or TRBD2 (5 bases each). CDR3 length: 13 residues. CDR1 and CDR2 (germline): LNHNV, YYDKDF (reference sequence). The V end was cut by 2 bases, the J end by 2 bases, with 7 bases between. The CDR3 loop reads CATSRQGPYEQYF. The CDR3 DNA reads TGTGCCACCAGCAGACAGGGACCCTACGAGCAGTACTTC.

This chain connects TRBV7-6 to TRBJ2-1; D perhaps matches TRBD2 (6 bases). Germline CDR1 reads SGHVS; CDR2 reads FNYEAQ. There are 17 residues in the CDR3. Trimming stripped 1 base from V and 8 bases from J, with 21 bases between. CDR3 amino acids: CASSLGTTSGVRYEQFF. CDR3 DNA sequence: TGTGCCAGCAGCTTAGGGACGACTAGTGGTGTTCGTTATGAGCAGTTCTTC.

CDR3 nucleotides: TGTGCCAGCAGTTTACCAGGACTACCCCCCGTCTCCTACAATGAGCAGTTCTTC. Its protein is CASSLPGLPPVSYNEQFF. The chain employs TRBV28 and TRBJ2-1; tentative D call: TRBD2 (6 bases). The V end lost 2 bases, the J end lost 0 bases, and 17 bases lay between the germline ends. The germline V gene encodes CDR1 MDHEN and CDR2 SYDVKM. The CDR3 runs to 18 residues. Using reference TRBV28 and TRBJ2-1 for the parts outside the CDR3, the full variable domain is DVKVTQSSRYLVKRTGEKVFLECVQDMDHENMFWYRQDPGLGLRLIYFSYDVKMKEKGDIPEGYSVSREKKERFSLILESASTNQTSMYLCASSLPGLPPVSYNEQFFGPGTRLTVL.

Turning to this clonotype: Because it lacks the conserved phenylalanine or tryptophan at the end, this CDR3 is likely a read error. The limits of the CDR3 on the DNA are not certain, so only TCRdb's listed CDR3 is given. The chain links TRBV6-2 or TRBV6-3 to TRBJ2-5; the DNA was not compared with TRBD1, the D call given in the table. The CDR3 is 13 amino acids in total, end residues counted. The germline CDR1 and CDR2 sequences are MNHEY and SVGEGT. The CDR3 loop reads CAATGTGILAQYI.

This chain links TRBV24-1 with TRBJ2-3, with D perhaps TRBD1 (6 bases). The CDR3 length is 15 residues. Per germline, CDR1 KGHDR and CDR2 SFDVKD. Trimming removed 4 bases at V and 2 bases at J, with 12 bases between. CDR3 in amino acids: CATSDRTENTDTQYF. The DNA for the CDR3 is TGTGCCACCAGTGACCGGACAGAAAACACAGATACGCAGTATTTT.

Worth noting for this clonotype: The conserved final phenylalanine or tryptophan is absent from the CDR3, which likely points to a read error. The chain carries TRBV29-1 and TRBJ2-1; D is possibly TRBD1 (6 bases). The germline CDR1 and CDR2 sequences are SQVTM and ANQGSEA. The length of the CDR3 is 14 residues. Trimming pared 7 bases from V and 4 bases from J, leaving 17 bases between. The CDR3 spells CSALGGRGYNEQFS. Written as DNA, the CDR3 is TGCAGCGCCCTTGGTGGCAGGGGATACAATGAGCAGTTCTCC.

This clonotype was seen repeatedly, ten times or more. V usage is TRBV5-1 and J usage is TRBJ2-2, with D perhaps given as TRBD1 or TRBD2 (5 bases each). V lost 2 bases and J 4 bases, leaving 12 bases between the germline ends. The germline CDR1 and CDR2 sequences are SGHRS and YFSETQ. The CDR3 has 15 residues. The CDR3 here is CASSFRGPSTGELFF. The CDR3 DNA reads as TGCGCCAGCAGCTTTCGGGGACCCAGCACCGGGGAGCTGTTTTTT.

The chain recombines TRBV6-2 or TRBV6-3 with TRBJ2-6; TRBD1 might be the D (5 bases). The CDR3 contains 15 residues. The ends were cut back, 7 bases at V and 2 bases at J, with 12 bases in the middle. The V gene's germline CDR1 is MNHEY and CDR2 SVGEGT. The DNA for the CDR3 is TGTGCCAGCACTACAGGTGGTGCTGGGGCCAACGTCCTGACTTTC. Translation: CASTTGGAGANVLTF.

This clonotype was detected many times. This CDR3 is CASSRGQGADNTIYF. The CDR3 nucleotides read TGCGCCAGCAGCCGAGGACAGGGGGCAGACAACACCATATATTTT. V usage is TRBV4-3 and J usage is TRBJ1-3; 11 nucleotides line up with TRBD1. The CDR3 sequence is 15 residues long. Germline loops: CDR1 LGHNA, CDR2 YSLEER. V lost 4 bases and J lost 7; bases outside the gene matches: 6.

The table lists this clonotype with many counts. This chain connects TRBV18 to TRBJ1-1; 7 bases line up with TRBD1. The V segment lost 5 bases and the J segment 1 base; nucleotides outside the gene matches: 1. The CDR3 is made up of 13 amino acids. Per the germline V gene, CDR1 is KGHSH and CDR2 is LQKENI. The CDR3 DNA reads TGTGCCAGCTCAGGACAGGCGAACACTGAAGCTTTCTTT. Protein product: CASSGQANTEAFF.

CDR3 protein: CSARSHRVGEKLFF. CDR3 in DNA: TGCAGTGCTAGATCTCACAGGGTTGGTGAAAAACTGTTTTTT. This rearrangement joins TRBV20-1 to TRBJ1-4, with D possibly TRBD1 on 6 matching bases. The germline gives CDR1 DFQATT, CDR2 SNEGSKA (reference sequence). V shed 2 bases and J shed 7 bases, with 14 bases lying between them. The CDR3 totals 14 residues.

The rearrangement links TRBV7-9 to TRBJ1-2; D not resolved. Per germline, CDR1 SEHNR and CDR2 FQNEAQ (reference sequence). This CDR3 has 12 residues. Trimming cost V 5 bases and J 6 bases, with 10 bases left between them. CDR3 bases: TGTGCCAGCAGCCTAAGGAGGGATGGCTACACCTTC. Its translation is CASSLRRDGYTF.

This clonotype ranks as medium-sized. The V call is TRBV20-1, the J call TRBJ2-7; 9 bases are a match to TRBD1. J gave up 2 bases and V 7 bases, and 9 bases lay outside the gene matches. Per germline, CDR1 DFQATT and CDR2 SNEGSKA (reference sequence). This CDR3 spans 14 amino acids. CDR3 amino acids: CSVKLRTGAYEQYF. The CDR3 coding sequence is TGCAGTGTCAAGTTACGGACAGGGGCCTACGAGCAGTACTTC.

In this sample, this clonotype turned up many times. The J gene is TRBJ1-5, the V gene TRBV2, with D perhaps matching TRBD1 (6 bases). Deletions cut 3 bases from V and 7 bases from J, with 19 bases between. Germline V gives CDR1 SNHLY, CDR2 FYNNEI. The CDR3 covers 16 residues. CDR3 in DNA: TGTGCCAGCAGTGAGGTCAGGGGTTTCCCGATACAGCCCCAGCATTTT. Its translation is CASSEVRGFPIQPQHF.

By proportion, this clonotype is medium-sized. This rearrangement joins TRBV9 to TRBJ2-2; possibly TRBD1 or TRBD2 for D (5 bases each). The germline CDR1 and CDR2 sequences are SGDLS and YYNGEE. Trimming removed 4 bases at V and 9 bases at J, with 16 bases between. The CDR3 length is 14 residues. CDR3 nucleotide sequence: TGTGCCAGCAGCCAAGCAGAGGGGCGCAGGGAGCTGTTTTTT. It is translated as CASSQAEGRRELFF.

As for this clonotype: A much larger clone differs by one base, so this may be a read error. The J gene is TRBJ2-1, the V gene TRBV29-1, with TRBD2 matching over 8 bases. The CDR3 contains 14 residues. Trimming at V came to 6 bases and at J to 6 bases, leaving 10 bases not matched to a gene. In germline, CDR1 is SQVTM, CDR2 ANQGSEA. In DNA, the CDR3 is TGCAGCGTCATAGCGGGAAGGGCGGGCAATGAGCAGTTCTTC. Translating it yields CSVIAGRAGNEQFF.

This clonotype was recorded at least ten times. The genes are TRBV6-1 and TRBJ2-3; the match to TRBD2 covers 11 bases. Per germline, CDR1 MNHNS and CDR2 SASEGT. Trimming at V came to 6 bases and at J to 4 bases, leaving 6 bases not matched to a gene. CDR3 length equals 15 residues. The CDR3 region has the DNA TGTGCCAGCAGGGAAACTAGCGGGAGCGCAGATACGCAGTATTTT. Its protein product is CASRETSGSADTQYF.

The genes are TRBV6-2 or TRBV6-3 and TRBJ2-7; 8 bases are a match to TRBD2. Germline V CDR1 and CDR2: MNHEY, SVGEGT. The junction had 4 bases not matched to a gene; V was cut back by 6 bases and J by 6 bases. CDR3 size: 12 residues. CDR3 sequence: CASSPREGEQYF. The DNA for the CDR3 is TGTGCCAGCAGCCCTCGGGAGGGCGAGCAGTACTTC.

This clonotype was seen many times. The chain uses TRBV20-1 and TRBJ1-5, with 8 bases aligning to TRBD1. The CDR3 extends over 15 amino acids. Germline lookup yields CDR1 DFQATT and CDR2 SNEGSKA (reference sequence). Unmatched junction bases numbered 6, after V lost 3 bases and J lost 2 bases. The CDR3 DNA is TGCAGTGCTAGGGACAGGGTAAGAGGCAATCAGCCCCAGCATTTT. It specifies CSARDRVRGNQPQHF.

This clonotype was found many times. V gene TRBV20-1 combines with J gene TRBJ1-2; 8 bases are a match to TRBD1. Germline lookup yields CDR1 DFQATT and CDR2 SNEGSKA (reference sequence). The CDR3 is 14 amino acids. The V segment lost 5 bases and the J segment 3 bases; nucleotides outside the gene matches: 8. Here the CDR3 reads CSAPGQGLYYGYTF. CDR3 coding DNA: TGCAGTGCTCCCGGACAGGGTCTCTACTATGGCTACACCTTC.

This clonotype was seen at least ten times. The rearrangement links TRBV20-1 to TRBJ2-1; D call uncertain. This CDR3 is built from 13 residues. V was clipped by 4 bases and J by 0 bases, with 7 bases between them. The germline V gene has CDR1 DFQATT and CDR2 SNEGSKA (reference sequence). CDR3 sequence (DNA): TGCAGTGCTATCGGCAGCTCCTACAATGAGCAGTTCTTC. Translating it yields CSAIGSSYNEQFF.

This clonotype showed up just a few times. The V call is TRBV7-9, the J call TRBJ1-1; the D gene is possibly TRBD1 (5 bases). Germline CDR1 reads SEHNR; CDR2 reads FQNEAQ (reference sequence). The V end was cut by 6 bases, the J end by 4 bases, with 12 bases between. The CDR3 sequence is 13 residues long. The CDR3, as DNA: TGTGCCAGCAGTATTACAGGACCCACTGAAGCTTTCTTT. Translated: CASSITGPTEAFF.

This clonotype was counted at least ten times. This rearrangement joins TRBV7-3 to TRBJ1-6, with 7 bases lining up with TRBD1. The CDR3 is 14 residues long. J gave up 8 bases and V 5 bases, and 6 bases lay outside the gene matches. In germline, CDR1 is SGHTA, CDR2 FQGTGA. The CDR3 DNA reads TGTGCCAGCAGCCCGGGACAGCCTTATTCACCCCTCCACTTT. It codes for CASSPGQPYSPLHF.

This chain connects TRBV7-2 to TRBJ2-5, with D unclear. The CDR3 is made up of 13 amino acids. The V end lost 5 bases, the J end lost 1 base, and 8 bases lay between the germline ends. The germline CDR1 and CDR2 sequences are SGHTA and FQGNSA. In nucleotides, the CDR3 is TGTGCCAGCAGCCGGCGGATCCAAGAGACCCAGTACTTC. It yields the protein CASSRRIQETQYF.

This clonotype has at least ten counts. The chain recombines TRBV5-1 with TRBJ2-5; TRBD1 is a possible D gene (6 bases). V was cut by 4 bases and J by 5 bases, with 18 bases left in between. Germline CDR1 and CDR2: SGHRS and YFSETQ. This CDR3 is 15 amino acids long. This CDR3 reads CASSVGQSSTETQYF. DNA for the CDR3: TGCGCCAGCAGCGTAGGACAGTCTTCAACGGAGACCCAGTACTTC.

The gene calls are TRBV5-1 and TRBJ2-2, with D possibly called TRBD1 or TRBD2 (5 bases each). V was shortened by 4 bases and J by 7 bases, with 14 bases between the two germline ends. The length of the CDR3 is 14 residues. CDR1 and CDR2 from the germline V gene are SGHRS and YFSETQ. CDR3 DNA sequence: TGCGCCAGCAGCGAGGGACCCCCGGGCGGGGAGCTGTTTTTT. It yields the protein CASSEGPPGGELFF.

The CDR3, as DNA: TGTGCCAGCAGTCCCCAGCCCGCAAGCCCAAGACTGTTTTTT. It translates to CASSPQPASPRLFF. The V call is TRBV6-1, the J call TRBJ1-4; D ambiguous. V was shortened by 5 bases and J by 13 bases, with 20 bases between the two germline ends. CDR1 and CDR2 from the germline V gene are MNHNS and SASEGT. The CDR3 covers 14 residues.

This clonotype was observed at least ten times. The V call is TRBV5-1, the J call TRBJ2-1; 11 positions match TRBD2. Germline loops: CDR1 SGHRS, CDR2 YFSETQ. This CDR3 is built from 14 residues. V lost 7 bases to trimming and J lost 12 bases; unmatched junction nucleotides: 12. The CDR3 sequence: CASGSGLAVTVQFF. The CDR3 nucleotides are TGCGCCAGCGGATCGGGACTAGCGGTCACCGTGCAGTTCTTC.